The count of the clone carrying this T cell receptor (beta chain) is one. What it binds is not known. These data belong to a study of T cells in localized non-small cell lung cancer. Study-level points and caveats: Tumor showed lower T cell clonality than uninvolved adjacent lung, where it was highest.

Produced via immunoSEQ multiplex PCR; TCRdb's table is partial and in-frame only. This sample has 15,000 to 25,000 clones, with around 90% found just once. The sequencing used peripheral blood, collected before any cancer treatment. The clonotype originates from an older male donor with stage I squamous cell lung carcinoma.

The CDR3 nucleotides read TGTGCCAGCTCACAGACCTATACCGGGTCCTTGCCAGATACGCAGTATTTT. Protein: CASSQTYTGSLPDTQYF. The V call is TRBV18, the J call TRBJ2-3; D call uncertain. With 4 bases removed from V and 4 bases from J, the gap between germline ends came to 21 bases. CDR1 KGHSH and CDR2 LQKENI come from the germline V gene. The CDR3 length is 17 residues. Complete variable domain (other parts from reference TRBV18 and TRBJ2-3): NAGVMQNPRHLVRRRGQEARLRCSPMKGHSHVYWYRQLPEEGLKFMVYLQKENIIDESGMPKERFSAEFPKEGPSILRIQQVVRGDSAAYFCASSQTYTGSLPDTQYFGPGTRLTVL.